The sequence of this T cell receptor (beta chain) was determined in a study of OX40 agonist ivuxolimab in advanced cancers. Overall study context: Treatment received earlier with anti-PD-1, anti-PD-L1 or anti-CTLA-4 agents was allowed, and 40% had some. Study-wide results and limits: Low normalized T-cell clonal expansion was additionally recorded for some nonresponders.

The protocol was immunoSEQ multiplex PCR, while the TCRdb copy is restricted to in-frame clones and leaves out a portion. The sample has about 66,000 clones; around 81% are singletons. Trimming took 7 bases from V and 0 from J; bases not matched to a gene: 13. The CDR3 spans 18 residues. In germline, CDR1 is LGHNT, CDR2 FRNRAP. In the case of this clone: As yet, its antigen is unknown.

Sequenced material: CD4+ or CD8+ T cells sorted from blood, taken in a trial of the OX40 agonist ivuxolimab. The genes are TRBV12-5 and TRBJ2-1, with 9 bases that match TRBD2. The sequence derives from an adult with an advanced solid tumor such as melanoma, head and neck, liver or kidney cancer. Written as DNA, the CDR3 is TGTGCTAGTGAAAGGGGACTAGCCGGTGGGAGCTCCTACAATGAGCAGTTCTTC. Its protein is CASERGLAGGSSYNEQFF.